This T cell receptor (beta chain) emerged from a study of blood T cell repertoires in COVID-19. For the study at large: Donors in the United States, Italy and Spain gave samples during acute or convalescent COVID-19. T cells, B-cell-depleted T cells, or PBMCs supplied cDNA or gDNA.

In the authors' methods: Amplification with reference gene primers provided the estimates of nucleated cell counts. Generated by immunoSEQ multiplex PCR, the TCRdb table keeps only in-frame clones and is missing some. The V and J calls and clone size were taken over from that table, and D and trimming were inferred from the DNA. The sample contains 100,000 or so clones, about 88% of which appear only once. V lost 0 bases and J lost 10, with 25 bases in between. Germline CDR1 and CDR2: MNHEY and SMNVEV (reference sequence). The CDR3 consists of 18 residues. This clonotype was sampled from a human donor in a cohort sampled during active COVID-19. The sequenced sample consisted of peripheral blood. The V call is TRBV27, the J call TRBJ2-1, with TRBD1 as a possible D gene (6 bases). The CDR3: CASSLSRYEGGQWAEQFF. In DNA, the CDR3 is TGTGCCAGCAGTTTATCCAGGTACGAGGGCGGACAGTGGGCCGAGCAGTTCTTC.